These 20 T cell receptor beta chains share one sample of origin, sequenced in a study of shared clonotypes between healthy human individuals. Libraries were prepared by immunoSEQ multiplex PCR; TCRdb keeps only in-frame clonotypes and omits some of them. The profile shows about 2,500,000 clones, about 92% of them singletons. Sequencing was done on a sample of naive CD4+ T cells sorted from blood. Subset described: CD45RA+ positively selected. The source is a man between 18 and 29 years old in good health.

This clone appeared a single time. V usage is TRBV12-2 and J usage is TRBJ2-7; no check of the table's D call, TRBD1, against the DNA was made. TRBV12-2 is a listed pseudogene. The length of the CDR3 is 14 residues. The CDR3 DNA follows: TGTGGAGAACTGACAGGAAACCATTCCTACGAGCAGTACTTC. Translation gives CGELTGNHSYEQYF.

This chain links TRBV10-3 with TRBJ1-2; possible D gene TRBD1, 5 bases. Germline assignment: CDR1 ENHRY and CDR2 SYGVKD. The CDR3 consists of 13 residues. V lost 3 bases and J 5 bases, leaving 10 bases between the germline ends. CDR3 in DNA: TGTGCCATCAGTGATGGGGGGACTTATGGCTACACCTTC. This sequence encodes CAISDGGTYGYTF.

For this clone: Other nucleotide sequences in the sample specify the same CDR3. The chain carries TRBV2 and TRBJ1-5, with 9 bases aligning to TRBD1. The CDR3 runs 15 residues. Trimming cost V 0 bases and J 4 bases; bases outside gene matches: 1. Germline assignment: CDR1 SNHLY and CDR2 FYNNEI. The CDR3 DNA sequence: TGTGCCAGCAGTGAAGCGGGACAGGGAAATCAGCCCCAGCATTTT. As protein: CASSEAGQGNQPQHF. The full variable domain, rest sourced from reference TRBV2 and TRBJ1-5, is EPEVTQTPSHQVTQMGQEVILRCVPISNHLYFYWYRQILGQKVEFLVSFYNNEISEKSEIFDDQFSVERPDGSNFTLKIRSTKLEDSAMYFCASSEAGQGNQPQHFGDGTRLSIL.

The chain uses TRBV5-5 and TRBJ1-2; no clear D gene. The germline CDR1 and CDR2 sequences are SGHKS and YYEKEE (reference sequence). Trimming removed 4 bases from V and 7 bases from J, with 17 bases in between. This CDR3 is built from 14 residues. The CDR3 here is CASSLAIGYGGYTF. CDR3 sequence (DNA): TGTGCCAGCAGCCTGGCTATAGGCTACGGTGGCTACACCTTC.

The genes are TRBV7-2 and TRBJ1-2, with D possibly matching TRBD1 (6 bases). The V end lost 6 bases, the J end lost 4 bases, and 15 bases lay between the germline ends. This CDR3 region has 14 residues. CDR1 and CDR2 (germline): SGHTA, FQGNSA. The CDR3 loop reads CASSFTGISYGYTF. CDR3 in DNA: TGTGCCAGCAGTTTTACAGGGATCAGCTATGGCTACACCTTC.

This chain links TRBV2 with TRBJ2-2; D remains ambiguous. V lost 2 bases and J 6 bases, leaving 13 bases between the germline ends. CDR3 length equals 15 residues. CDR1 SNHLY and CDR2 FYNNEI come from the germline V gene. CDR3 bases: TGTGCCAGCAGTGAATCTCGGCTCCTCGCCGGGGAGCTGTTTTTT. Translated: CASSESRLLAGELFF. Combining the CDR3 with reference TRBV2 and TRBJ2-2 gives the whole variable domain EPEVTQTPSHQVTQMGQEVILRCVPISNHLYFYWYRQILGQKVEFLVSFYNNEISEKSEIFDDQFSVERPDGSNFTLKIRSTKLEDSAMYFCASSESRLLAGELFFGEGSRLTVL.

Concerning this clone: The sample contains more than one DNA sequence encoding this CDR3. The rearrangement joins TRBV6-5 to TRBJ2-3; D gene uncertain. This CDR3 region has 12 residues. Germline CDR1 reads MNHEY; CDR2 reads SVGAGI. V was cut by 6 bases and J by 0 bases, with 4 bases left in between. CDR3 sequence: CASRASTDTQYF. CDR3 nucleotides: TGTGCCAGCAGGGCTAGCACAGATACGCAGTATTTT.

This chain joins TRBV10-3 and TRBJ1-6, with D hard to call. The CDR3 runs to 16 residues. The V and J ends lost 4 bases and 5 bases respectively, with 15 bases between them. The V gene's germline CDR1 is ENHRY and CDR2 SYGVKD. The CDR3: CAISVSGLRNNSPLHF. CDR3 DNA: TGTGCCATCAGTGTATCCGGGTTAAGAAATAATTCACCCCTCCACTTT.

To note about this clone: The same CDR3 arises from other DNA sequences in this sample as well. CDR3 residues: CASSFTGTDTEAFF. The CDR3 DNA is TGCGCCAGCAGCTTTACCGGGACAGACACTGAAGCTTTCTTT. The rearrangement joins TRBV5-1 to TRBJ1-1; TRBD1 agrees at 7 bases. The germline gives CDR1 SGHRS, CDR2 YFSETQ. The V gene end was trimmed by 2 bases and the J gene end by 3 bases; junction bases not matched to a gene: 4. The length of the CDR3 is 14 residues.

This chain links TRBV7-3 with TRBJ2-6; no reliable D call. This CDR3 has 15 residues. Trimming removed 3 bases at V and 2 bases at J, with 8 bases between. Germline CDR1 is SGHTA and CDR2 is FQGTGA. The CDR3 is CASSFGGPGANVLTF. Written as DNA, the CDR3 is TGTGCCAGCAGCTTCGGTGGCCCTGGGGCCAACGTCCTGACTTTC. Full variable domain (outside the CDR3, taken from reference TRBV7-3 and TRBJ2-6): GAGVSQTPSNKVTEKGKYVELRCDPISGHTALYWYRQSLGQGPEFLIYFQGTGAADDSGLPNDRFFAVRPEGSVSTLKIQRTERGDSAVYLCASSFGGPGANVLTFGAGSRLTVL.

J is TRBJ1-2 and V is TRBV7-2, with TRBD1 matching over 7 bases. This CDR3 is built from 15 residues. The germline V gene encodes CDR1 SGHTA and CDR2 FQGNSA. V trimming: 5 bases; J trimming: 4 bases; junction bases outside the gene matches: 10. The CDR3 region has the DNA TGTGCCAGCAGCGCCCAGACAGGGACGGGCTATGGCTACACCTTC. Amino acid sequence: CASSAQTGTGYGYTF.

To note about this clone: The same CDR3 also results from other DNA sequences found in this sample. For the CDR3, the DNA is TGTGCCAGCAGCTTGAGGGATTCCTACGAGCAGTACTTC. Translation: CASSLRDSYEQYF. The rearrangement joins TRBV5-6 to TRBJ2-7, with D hard to call. Between the trimmed V and J ends, which lost 1 base and 1 base, there was a span of 6 bases. Germline V gene sequence: CDR1 SGHDT, CDR2 YYEEEE. The CDR3 consists of 13 residues.

The chain carries TRBV7-8 and TRBJ2-5; 13 nucleotides match TRBD2. Germline assignment: CDR1 SGHVS and CDR2 FQNEAQ. The CDR3 is made up of 17 amino acids. The V gene end was trimmed by 5 bases and the J gene end by 13 bases; junction bases not matched to a gene: 19. CDR3 amino acids: CASSPPLLAGGVLGAYF. Here the CDR3 DNA reads TGTGCCAGCAGCCCACCTCTACTAGCGGGAGGGGTTCTTGGGGCGTACTTC.

Remarks on this clone: Here the CDR3 omits its conserved ending phenylalanine or tryptophan, so a read error is the likely source. The DNA is omitted, as the CDR3 cannot be located on it reliably, and the CDR3 follows TCRdb's listing. V is TRBV25-1 and J is TRBJ1-2. Germline CDR1 and CDR2: MGHDK and SYGVNS. The CDR3 spans 15 residues, counting both ends. This CDR3 reads CATYDRGGRIGCFCI.

The chain joins TRBV7-9 to TRBJ2-5; D possibly corresponds to TRBD1 (5 bases). The germline CDR1 and CDR2 sequences are SEHNR and FQNEAQ (reference sequence). This CDR3 region has 15 residues. V was shortened by 5 bases and J by 2 bases, with 15 bases between the two germline ends. The CDR3 loop is CASSPDLGAQETQYF. The CDR3 DNA sequence: TGTGCCAGCAGCCCCGACCTAGGGGCGCAAGAGACCCAGTACTTC.

The CDR3 region has the DNA TGTGCCAGTAGTATTCGGGCTAGCCCGGAGACCCAGTACTTC. Translating it yields CASSIRASPETQYF. The gene calls are TRBV19 and TRBJ2-5; maybe TRBD2 (5 bases). The CDR3 extends over 14 amino acids. Per the germline V gene, CDR1 is LNHDA and CDR2 is SQIVND (reference sequence). Trimming removed 3 bases from V and 5 bases from J, with 13 bases in between.

The chain links TRBV5-1 to TRBJ2-1, with D possibly being TRBD1 or TRBD2 (5 bases each). V lost 1 base and J lost 8, with 16 bases in between. This CDR3 spans 15 amino acids. Germline-derived CDR1 and CDR2 are SGHRS and YFSETQ. CDR3 nucleotide sequence: TGCGCCAGCAGCTTGCAGGGCGCATTGGGGGATGAGCAGTTCTTC. Amino acid sequence: CASSLQGALGDEQFF.

The chain joins TRBV19 to TRBJ2-1; maybe TRBD1 (6 bases). V lost 7 bases and J 3 bases, leaving 13 bases between the germline ends. Germline V CDR1 and CDR2: LNHDA, SQIVND (reference sequence). The length of the CDR3 is 14 residues. The CDR3 bases are TGTGCCAGTACCGCGACAGGAGGCTACAATGAGCAGTTCTTC. Its protein product is CASTATGGYNEQFF.

The gene calls are TRBV6-1 and TRBJ1-6; D call uncertain. This CDR3 comprises 15 residues. V gave up 1 base and J gave up 5 bases, with 9 bases separating them. Germline loops: CDR1 MNHNS, CDR2 SASEGT. CDR3: CASSEDAGNNSPLHF. The CDR3 bases are TGTGCCAGCAGTGAAGACGCAGGCAATAATTCACCCCTCCACTTT.

The chain recombines TRBV28 with TRBJ1-6; D is possibly TRBD1 (6 bases). The V end lost 2 bases, the J end lost 5 bases, and 13 bases lay between the germline ends. The CDR3 length is 16 residues. The germline V gene has CDR1 MDHEN and CDR2 SYDVKM. The CDR3 region has the DNA TGTGCCAGCAGTTTAACCTCGGGACAAAATAATTCACCCCTCCACTTT. It encodes CASSLTSGQNNSPLHF.